The source of this T cell receptor beta chain is a study of T cell repertoires in cytomegalovirus infection. From the reads, TCRdb called clonotypes with MiXCR, one entry per CDR3 protein. The sample comprises some 320,000 distinct CDR3 sequences, roughly 29% of which are singletons, and 20% rests with the top ten. As to this clonotype: The antigen is undetermined.

With 0 bases clipped from V and 3 bases from J, the junction kept 3 bases outside the gene matches. The germline V gene encodes CDR1 SGDLS and CDR2 YYNGEE. This CDR3 region has 15 residues. This sequence joins TRBV9 and TRBJ2-1; 7 bases line up with TRBD2. The receptor was derived from a human donor in good health (CMV status not recorded). Some clones in this sample may be carry-over from other donors' samples. Source: cultured PBMCs, taken from culture after CMV antigen stimulation. The CDR3 protein is CASSVELANYNEQFF. CDR3 in DNA: TGTGCCAGCAGCGTAGAACTAGCGAACTACAATGAGCAGTTCTTC.